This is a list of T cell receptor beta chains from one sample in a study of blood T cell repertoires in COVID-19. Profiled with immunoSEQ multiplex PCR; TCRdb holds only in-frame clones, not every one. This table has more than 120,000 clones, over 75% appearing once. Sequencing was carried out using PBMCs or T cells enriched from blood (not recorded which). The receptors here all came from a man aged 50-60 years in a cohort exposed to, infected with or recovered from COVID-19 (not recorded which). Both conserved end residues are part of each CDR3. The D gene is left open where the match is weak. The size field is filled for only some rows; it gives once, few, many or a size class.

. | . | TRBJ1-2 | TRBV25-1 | TGTGCCAGCAGTGAGAGTCAGGGTTACTATGGCTACACCTTC | CASSESQGYYGYTF
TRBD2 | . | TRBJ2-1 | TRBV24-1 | TGTGCCACCGGGACTAGCGGGAGGCTATCCTACAATGAGCAGTTCTTC | CATGTSGRLSYNEQFF
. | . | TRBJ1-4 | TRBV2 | TGTGCCAGCAGTGGGGCTTATAATGAAAAACTGTTTTTT | CASSGAYNEKLFF
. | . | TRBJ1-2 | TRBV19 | TGTGCCAGTACCTCGGGTTCGGGTGGCTACACCTTC | CASTSGSGGYTF
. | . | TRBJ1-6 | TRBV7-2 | TGTGCCAGCAGCTCCCCGACAGGCTCCTATAATTCACCCCTCCACTTT | CASSSPTGSYNSPLHF
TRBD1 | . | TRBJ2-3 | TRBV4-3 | TGCGCCAGCAGCCAGGGCCAGGGGGCCGCAGATACGCAGTATTTT | CASSQGQGAADTQYF
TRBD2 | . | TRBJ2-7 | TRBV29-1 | TGCAGCGTGTATAGCGGGTCTTCCTACGAGCAGTACTTC | CSVYSGSSYEQYF
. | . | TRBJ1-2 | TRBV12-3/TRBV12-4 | TGTGCCAGCAGATTTGGGACAATAAAAACCTTC | CASRFGTIKTF
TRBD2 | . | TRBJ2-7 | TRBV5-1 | TGCGCCAGCAGCGGGGGACTAGCGGGGGGCGAGCAGTACTTC | CASSGGLAGGEQYF
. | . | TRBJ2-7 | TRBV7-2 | TGTGCCAGCAGCCCCACTTCCTACGAGCAGTACTTC | CASSPTSYEQYF
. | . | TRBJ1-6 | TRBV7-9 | TGTGCCAGCACCGTAGGGAGAGACAATTCACCCCTCCACTTT | CASTVGRDNSPLHF
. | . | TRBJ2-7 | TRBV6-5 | TGTGCCAGCAAAAGGACAGCCTCCTACGAGCAGTACTTC | CASKRTASYEQYF
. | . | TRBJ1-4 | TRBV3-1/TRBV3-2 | TGTGCCAGCAGCCAAGTCTTCCAGGGTTTTGAAAAACTGTTTTTT | CASSQVFQGFEKLFF
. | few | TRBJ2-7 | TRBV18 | TGTGCCAGCTCACAAGACGTTGCGACTAGCTCCTACGAGCAGTACTTC | CASSQDVATSSYEQYF
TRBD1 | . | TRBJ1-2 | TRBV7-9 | TGTGCCAGCAGCCTGGACAGGGCGGAAGGGTATGGCTACACCTTC | CASSLDRAEGYGYTF
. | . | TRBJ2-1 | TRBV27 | TGTGCCAGCAGTGCCGGGTCCAACAATGAGCAGTTCTTC | CASSAGSNNEQFF
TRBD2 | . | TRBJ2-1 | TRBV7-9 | TGTGCCAGCAGCTGGGGACTAGCGGGGGACAATGAGCAGTTCTTC | CASSWGLAGDNEQFF
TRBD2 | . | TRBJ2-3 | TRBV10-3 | TGTGCCATCAGGGACAGCGGGAGGGGGGCAGATACGCAGTATTTT | CAIRDSGRGADTQYF
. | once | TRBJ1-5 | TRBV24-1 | TGTACTTCACCGAATCAGCCCCAGCATTTT | CTSPNQPQHF
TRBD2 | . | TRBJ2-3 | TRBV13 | TGTGCCAGCAGCCTTCACTTGACTAGCGGGGGGGCCATAGATACGCAGTATTTT | CASSLHLTSGGAIDTQYF
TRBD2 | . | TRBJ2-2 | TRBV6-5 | TGTGCCAGCAGTTCTCTCGGGACTAGCGGGACCGGGGAGCTGTTTTTT | CASSSLGTSGTGELFF
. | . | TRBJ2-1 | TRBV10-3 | TGTGCCATCAGCGCCCTTCCGGACAGAAACAATGAGCAGTTCTTC | CAISALPDRNNEQFF
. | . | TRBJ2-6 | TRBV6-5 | TGTGCCAGCACCCCCGGTGGGGCCAACGTCCTGACTTTC | CASTPGGANVLTF
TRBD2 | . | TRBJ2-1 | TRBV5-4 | TGTGCCAGCAGCCTGGGGGACTACTTGGATGAGCAGTTCTTC | CASSLGDYLDEQFF
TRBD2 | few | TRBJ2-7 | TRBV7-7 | TGTGCCAGCAGCTACATTGTATCAAGCGGGAGGGCCAAGTATACGTCCGAGCAGTACTTC | CASSYIVSSGRAKYTSEQYF
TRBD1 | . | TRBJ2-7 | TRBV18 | TGTGCCAGCTCACGGACAGGGGGCTCCTACGAGCAGTACTTC | CASSRTGGSYEQYF
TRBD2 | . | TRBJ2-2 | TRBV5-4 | TGTGCCAGCAGCCTACGGACTAGCGGGAGGGAAACCGGGGAGCTGTTTTTT | CASSLRTSGRETGELFF
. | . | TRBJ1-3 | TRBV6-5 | TGTGCCAGCAGTATCACAGGGTACGGAAACACCATATATTTT | CASSITGYGNTIYF
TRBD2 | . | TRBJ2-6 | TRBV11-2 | TGTGCCAGCAGCTGGTCTAGCGGGGCTGGGGCCAACGTCCTGACTTTC | CASSWSSGAGANVLTF
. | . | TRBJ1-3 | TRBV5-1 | TGCGCCAGCAGCTTGGGATCGGTTACTGGAAACACCATATATTTT | CASSLGSVTGNTIYF
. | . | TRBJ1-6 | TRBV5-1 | TGCGCCAGCAAGGAGGGGAATTCACCCCTCCACTTT | CASKEGNSPLHF
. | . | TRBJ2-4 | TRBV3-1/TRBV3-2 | TGTGCCAGCAGCCAAGATTCAACGGTCGGGGCCAAAAACATTCAGTACTTC | CASSQDSTVGAKNIQYF
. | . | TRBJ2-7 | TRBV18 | TGTGCCAGCTCGCGGGGGGACAGCCCCTACGAGCAGTACTTC | CASSRGDSPYEQYF
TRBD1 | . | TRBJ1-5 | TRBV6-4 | TGTGCCAGCAGTGTACAGGGGGGTCAGCCCCAGCATTTT | CASSVQGGQPQHF
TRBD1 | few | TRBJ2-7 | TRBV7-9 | TGTGCCAGCAGCGCCCGACAGGGTGGGGCGATCTACGAGCAGTACTTC | CASSARQGGAIYEQYF
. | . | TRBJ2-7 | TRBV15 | TGTGCCACCAGCTCACGGCGGGACCCGGCTAACGAGCAGTACTTC | CATSSRRDPANEQYF
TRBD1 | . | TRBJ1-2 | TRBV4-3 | TGCGCCAGCAGCCAATCCACAGGGACAGTCCTAGGCTACACCTTC | CASSQSTGTVLGYTF
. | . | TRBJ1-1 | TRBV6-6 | TGTGCCAGCAGGGAGGGATCCTCGAACACTGAAGCTTTCTTT | CASREGSSNTEAFF
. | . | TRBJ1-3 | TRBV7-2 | TGTGCCAGCAGCTTAGATGGGGCGCCTAGCTCTGGAAACACCATATATTTT | CASSLDGAPSSGNTIYF